This T cell receptor (beta chain) was identified during a study of identical twins' blood T cells. The CDR3 consists of 15 residues. The germline V gene encodes CDR1 SGHRS and CDR2 YFSETQ. The ends were cut back, 0 bases at V and 4 bases at J, with 13 bases in the middle. TCRdb reanalysed the 5' RACE reads using MiXCR and keeps one entry per CDR3 protein. The data show 350,000 to 400,000 distinct CDR3 sequences, with about 28% seen just once and 5.5% to 7% held by the top ten. This receptor was identified in a woman aged 18-50 years in good health. The V call is TRBV5-1, the J call TRBJ1-1; D ambiguous. Sequencing was carried out using PBMCs. Written as DNA, the CDR3 is TGCGCCAGCAGCTTGGTCTCGGAGAAAAGCACTGAAGCTTTCTTT. This sequence encodes CASSLVSEKSTEAFF.